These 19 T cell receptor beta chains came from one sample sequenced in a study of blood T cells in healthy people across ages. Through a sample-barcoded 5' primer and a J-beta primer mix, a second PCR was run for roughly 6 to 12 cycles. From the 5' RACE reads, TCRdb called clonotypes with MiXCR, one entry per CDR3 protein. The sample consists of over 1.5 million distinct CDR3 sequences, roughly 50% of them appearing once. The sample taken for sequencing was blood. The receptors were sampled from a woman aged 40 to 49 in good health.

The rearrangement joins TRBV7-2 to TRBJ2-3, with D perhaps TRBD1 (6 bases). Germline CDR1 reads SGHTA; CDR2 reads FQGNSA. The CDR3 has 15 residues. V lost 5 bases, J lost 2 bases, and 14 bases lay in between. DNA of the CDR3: TGTGCCAGCAGCCGCTATACAGGGTCCACAGATACGCAGTATTTT. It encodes CASSRYTGSTDTQYF.

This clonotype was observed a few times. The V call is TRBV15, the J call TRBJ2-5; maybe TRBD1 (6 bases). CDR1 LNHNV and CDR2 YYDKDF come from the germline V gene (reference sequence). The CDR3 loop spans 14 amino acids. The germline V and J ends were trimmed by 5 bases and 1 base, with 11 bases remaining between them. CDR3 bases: TGTGCCACCAGCCCAACAGGGTTCCAAGAGACCCAGTACTTC. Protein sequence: CATSPTGFQETQYF. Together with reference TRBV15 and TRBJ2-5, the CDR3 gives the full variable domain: DAMVIQNPRYQVTQFGKPVTLSCSQTLNHNVMYWYQQKSSQAPKLLFHYYDKDFNNEADTPDNFQSRRPNTSFCFLDIRSPGLGDTAMYLCATSPTGFQETQYFGPGTRLLVL.

CDR3 sequence: CASRPGQMTTDTQYF. The CDR3 DNA follows: TGTGCCAGCAGGCCGGGACAGATGACCACAGATACGCAGTATTTT. This chain joins TRBV2 and TRBJ2-3, with 7 nucleotides matching TRBD1. J was trimmed by 2 bases and V by 6 bases; bases with no gene match: 8. The CDR3 covers 15 residues. Germline assignment: CDR1 SNHLY and CDR2 FYNNEI.

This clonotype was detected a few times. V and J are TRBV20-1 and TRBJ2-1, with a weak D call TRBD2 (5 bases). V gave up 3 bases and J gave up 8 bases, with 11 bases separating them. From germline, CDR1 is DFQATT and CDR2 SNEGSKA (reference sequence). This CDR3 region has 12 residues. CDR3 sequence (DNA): TGCAGTGCTAGCCCGGGGTACCATGAGCAGTTCTTC. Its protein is CSASPGYHEQFF.

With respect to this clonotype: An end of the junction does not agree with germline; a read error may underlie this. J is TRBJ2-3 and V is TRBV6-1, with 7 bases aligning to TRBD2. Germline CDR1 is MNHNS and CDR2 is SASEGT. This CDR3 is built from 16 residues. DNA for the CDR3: TGTGCCAGCAGTGATCGTACTAGCGTAAGCACAGATGCGCAGTATTTT. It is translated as CASSDRTSVSTDAQYF.

CDR3 DNA: TGTGCCAGCAGCCAAGTGGGCGGGGGGGCAGGCTACAATGAGCAGTACTTC. This codes for CASSQVGGGAGYNEQYF. The J gene is TRBJ2-5, the V gene TRBV14, with 9 bases that match TRBD2. Germline lookup yields CDR1 SGHDN and CDR2 FVKESK. Trimming removed 1 base from V and 11 bases from J; junction bases left unmatched: 17. This CDR3 contains 17 residues.

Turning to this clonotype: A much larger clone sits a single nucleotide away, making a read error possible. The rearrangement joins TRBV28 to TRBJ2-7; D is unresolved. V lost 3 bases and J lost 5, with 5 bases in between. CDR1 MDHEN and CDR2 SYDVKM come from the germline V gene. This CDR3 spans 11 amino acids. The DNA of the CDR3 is TGTGCCAGCAGTTTTCGGCACGAGCAGTACTTC. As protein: CASSFRHEQYF.

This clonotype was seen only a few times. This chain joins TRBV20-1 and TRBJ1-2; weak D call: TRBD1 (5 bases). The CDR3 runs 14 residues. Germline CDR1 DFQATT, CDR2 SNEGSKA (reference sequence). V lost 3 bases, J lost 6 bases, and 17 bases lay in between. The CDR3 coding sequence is TGCAGTGCTAGCGATAGGGGATGGGTGGATGGCTACACCTTC. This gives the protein CSASDRGWVDGYTF.

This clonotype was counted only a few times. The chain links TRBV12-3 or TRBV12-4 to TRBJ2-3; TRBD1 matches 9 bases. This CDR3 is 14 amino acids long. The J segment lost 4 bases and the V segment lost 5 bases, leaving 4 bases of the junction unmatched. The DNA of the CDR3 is TGTGCCAGCAGTGGGACAGGGATTGCAGATACGCAGTATTTT. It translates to CASSGTGIADTQYF.

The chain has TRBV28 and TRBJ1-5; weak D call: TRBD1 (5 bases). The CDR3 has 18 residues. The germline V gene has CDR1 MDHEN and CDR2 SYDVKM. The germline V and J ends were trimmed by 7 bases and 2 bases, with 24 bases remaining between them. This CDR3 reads CASKRTSHGTPRNQPQHF. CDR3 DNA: TGTGCCAGCAAAAGGACATCCCATGGGACTCCTCGCAATCAGCCCCAGCATTTT.

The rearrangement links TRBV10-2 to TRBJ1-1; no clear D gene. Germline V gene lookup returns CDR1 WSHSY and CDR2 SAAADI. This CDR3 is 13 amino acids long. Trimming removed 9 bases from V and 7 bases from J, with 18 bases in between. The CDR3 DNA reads TGCGCCAGTCAGGACGGTGGAACTTTTGAAGCTTTCTTT. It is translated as CASQDGGTFEAFF.

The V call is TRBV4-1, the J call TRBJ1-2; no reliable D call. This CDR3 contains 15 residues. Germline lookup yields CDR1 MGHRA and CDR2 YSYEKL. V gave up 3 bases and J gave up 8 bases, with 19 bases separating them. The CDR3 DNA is TGCGCCAGCAGCCAGCGCGGAAGTTTGTTCGAGGGCTACACCTTC. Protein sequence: CASSQRGSLFEGYTF.

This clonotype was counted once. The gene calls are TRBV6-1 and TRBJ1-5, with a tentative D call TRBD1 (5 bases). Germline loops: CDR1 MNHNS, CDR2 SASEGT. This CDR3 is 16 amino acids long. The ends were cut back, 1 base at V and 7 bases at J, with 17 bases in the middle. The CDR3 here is CASSEVGRGVRQPQHF. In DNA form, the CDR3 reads TGTGCCAGCAGTGAAGTAGGGCGGGGGGTCAGGCAGCCCCAGCATTTT.

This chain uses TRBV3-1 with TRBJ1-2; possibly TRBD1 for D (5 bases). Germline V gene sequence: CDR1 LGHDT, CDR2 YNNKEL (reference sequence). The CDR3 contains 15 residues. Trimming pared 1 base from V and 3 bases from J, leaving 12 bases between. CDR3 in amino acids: CASSQGIGGYYGYTF. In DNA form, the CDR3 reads TGTGCCAGCAGCCAAGGGATCGGGGGTTACTATGGCTACACCTTC. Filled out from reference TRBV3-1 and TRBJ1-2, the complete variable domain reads DTAVSQTPKYLVTQMGNDKSIKCEQNLGHDTMYWYKQDSKKFLKIMFSYNNKELIINETVPNRFSPKSPDKAHLNLHINSLELGDSAVYFCASSQGIGGYYGYTFGSGTRLTVV.

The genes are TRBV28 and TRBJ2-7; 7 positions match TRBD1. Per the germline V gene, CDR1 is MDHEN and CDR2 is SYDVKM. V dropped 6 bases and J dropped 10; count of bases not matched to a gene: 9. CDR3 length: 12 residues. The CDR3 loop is CASSKDRPPQYF. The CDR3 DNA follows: TGTGCCAGCAGCAAGGACAGGCCCCCCCAGTACTTC.

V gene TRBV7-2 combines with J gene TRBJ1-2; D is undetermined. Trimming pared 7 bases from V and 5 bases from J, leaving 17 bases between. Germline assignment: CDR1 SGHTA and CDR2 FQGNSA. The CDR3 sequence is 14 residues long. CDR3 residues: CASTMASSSYGYTF. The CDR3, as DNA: TGTGCCAGCACCATGGCGTCTTCGTCATATGGCTACACCTTC.

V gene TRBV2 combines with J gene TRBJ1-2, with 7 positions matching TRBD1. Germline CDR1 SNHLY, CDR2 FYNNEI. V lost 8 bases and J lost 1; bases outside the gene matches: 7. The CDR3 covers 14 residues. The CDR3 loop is CASAGTASNYGYTF. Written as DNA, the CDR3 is TGTGCCAGCGCGGGGACAGCTAGTAACTATGGCTACACCTTC. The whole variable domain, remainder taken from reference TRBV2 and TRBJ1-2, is EPEVTQTPSHQVTQMGQEVILRCVPISNHLYFYWYRQILGQKVEFLVSFYNNEISEKSEIFDDQFSVERPDGSNFTLKIRSTKLEDSAMYFCASAGTASNYGYTFGSGTRLTVV.

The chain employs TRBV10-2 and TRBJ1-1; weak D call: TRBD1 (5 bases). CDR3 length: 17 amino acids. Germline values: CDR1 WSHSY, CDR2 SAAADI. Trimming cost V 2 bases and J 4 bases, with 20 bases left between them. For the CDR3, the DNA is TGCGCCAGCAGTGAGGTTCCGGGGGTTTTGTTAGGCACTGAAGCTTTCTTT. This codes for CASSEVPGVLLGTEAFF.

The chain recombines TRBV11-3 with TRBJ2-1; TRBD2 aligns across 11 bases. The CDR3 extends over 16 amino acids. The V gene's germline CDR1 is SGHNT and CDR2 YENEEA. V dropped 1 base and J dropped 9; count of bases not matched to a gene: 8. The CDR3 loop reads CASSLALAGGSGEQFF. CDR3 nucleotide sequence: TGTGCCAGCAGCTTAGCCCTAGCGGGGGGCTCGGGTGAGCAGTTCTTC.